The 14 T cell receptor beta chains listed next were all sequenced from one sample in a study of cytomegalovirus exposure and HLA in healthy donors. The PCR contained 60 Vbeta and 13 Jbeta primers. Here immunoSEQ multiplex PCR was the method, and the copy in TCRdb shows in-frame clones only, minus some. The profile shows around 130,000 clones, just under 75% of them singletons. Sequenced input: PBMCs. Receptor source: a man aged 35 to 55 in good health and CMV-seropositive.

Here the CDR3 reads CASSLAYSYGYTF. The CDR3 nucleotides read TGTGCCAGCAGCTTAGCCTACAGCTATGGCTACACCTTC. The J gene is TRBJ1-2, the V gene TRBV7-9; D is uncertain. The V gene lost 0 bases and the J gene lost 4 bases, with 6 bases spanning the gap. The germline V gene has CDR1 SEHNR and CDR2 FQNEAQ (reference sequence). This CDR3 comprises 13 residues.

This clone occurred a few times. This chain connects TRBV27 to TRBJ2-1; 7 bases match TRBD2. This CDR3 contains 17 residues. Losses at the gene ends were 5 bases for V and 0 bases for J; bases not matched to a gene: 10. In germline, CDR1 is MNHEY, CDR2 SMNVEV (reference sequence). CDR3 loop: CASSPGGAGVSYNEQFF. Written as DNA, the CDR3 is TGTGCCAGCAGTCCGGGTGGGGCGGGGGTCTCCTACAATGAGCAGTTCTTC.

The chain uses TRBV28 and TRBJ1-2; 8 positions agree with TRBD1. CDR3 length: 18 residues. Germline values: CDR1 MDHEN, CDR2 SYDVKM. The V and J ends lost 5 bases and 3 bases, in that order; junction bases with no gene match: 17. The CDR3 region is CASSRALRGRVVHYGYTF. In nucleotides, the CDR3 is TGTGCCAGCAGTCGCGCACTCAGGGGGCGCGTAGTACACTATGGCTACACCTTC.

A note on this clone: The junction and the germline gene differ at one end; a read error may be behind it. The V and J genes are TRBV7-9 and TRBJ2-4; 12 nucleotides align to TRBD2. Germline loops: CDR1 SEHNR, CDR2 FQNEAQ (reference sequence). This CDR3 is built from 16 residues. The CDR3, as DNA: TGTTCCAGCAGTTTTGCTAGCGGGGGGGATGGAAACATTCAGTACTTC. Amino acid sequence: CSSSFASGGDGNIQYF.

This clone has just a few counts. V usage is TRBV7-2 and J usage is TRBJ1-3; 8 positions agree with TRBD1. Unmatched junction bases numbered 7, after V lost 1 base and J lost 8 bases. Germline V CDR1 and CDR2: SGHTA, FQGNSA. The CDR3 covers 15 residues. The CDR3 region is CASSLDQGAGDTIYF. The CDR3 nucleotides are TGTGCCAGCAGCTTAGATCAGGGGGCCGGAGACACCATATATTTT.

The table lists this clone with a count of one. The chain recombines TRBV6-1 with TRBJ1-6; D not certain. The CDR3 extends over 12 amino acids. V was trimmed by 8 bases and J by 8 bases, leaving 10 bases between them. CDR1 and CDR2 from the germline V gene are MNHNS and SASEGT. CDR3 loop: CASGLFDSPLHF. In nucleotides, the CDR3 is TGTGCCAGCGGGCTTTTTGATTCACCCCTCCACTTT.

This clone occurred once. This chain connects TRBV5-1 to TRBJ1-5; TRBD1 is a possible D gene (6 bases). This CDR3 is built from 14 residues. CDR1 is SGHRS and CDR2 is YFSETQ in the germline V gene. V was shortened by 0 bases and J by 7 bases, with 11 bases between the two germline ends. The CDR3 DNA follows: TGCGCCAGCAGCTTGGAACAGGGTGGACAGCCCCAGCATTTT. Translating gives CASSLEQGGQPQHF.

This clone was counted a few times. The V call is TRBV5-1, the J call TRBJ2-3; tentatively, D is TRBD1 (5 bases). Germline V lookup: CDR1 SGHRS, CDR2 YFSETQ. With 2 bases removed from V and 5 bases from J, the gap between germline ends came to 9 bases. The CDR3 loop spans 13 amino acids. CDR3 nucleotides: TGCGCCAGCAGCTTCCAGGGTCAAGATACGCAGTATTTT. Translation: CASSFQGQDTQYF.

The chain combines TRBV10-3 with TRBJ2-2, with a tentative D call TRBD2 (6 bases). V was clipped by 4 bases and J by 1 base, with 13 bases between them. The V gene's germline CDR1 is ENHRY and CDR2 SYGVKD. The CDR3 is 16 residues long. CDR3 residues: CAISGRDWRNTGELFF. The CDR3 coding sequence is TGTGCCATCAGTGGCCGGGACTGGAGGAACACCGGGGAGCTGTTTTTT.

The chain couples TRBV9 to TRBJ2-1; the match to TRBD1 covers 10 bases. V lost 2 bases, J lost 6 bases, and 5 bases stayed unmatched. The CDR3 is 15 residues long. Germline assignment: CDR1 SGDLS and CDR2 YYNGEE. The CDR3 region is CASSVARTGGNEQFF. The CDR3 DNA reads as TGTGCCAGCAGCGTTGCTAGGACAGGGGGCAATGAGCAGTTCTTC. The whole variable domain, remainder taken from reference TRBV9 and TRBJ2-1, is DSGVTQTPKHLITATGQRVTLRCSPRSGDLSVYWYQQSLDQGLQFLIQYYNGEERAKGNILERFSAQQFPDLHSELNLSSLELGDSALYFCASSVARTGGNEQFFGPGTRLTVL.

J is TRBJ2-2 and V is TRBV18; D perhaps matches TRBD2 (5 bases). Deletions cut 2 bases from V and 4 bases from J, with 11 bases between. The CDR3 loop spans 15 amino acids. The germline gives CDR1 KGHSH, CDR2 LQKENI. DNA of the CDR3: TGTGCCAGCTCACCAGGGGAGAGAGGCACCGGGGAGCTGTTTTTT. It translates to CASSPGERGTGELFF.

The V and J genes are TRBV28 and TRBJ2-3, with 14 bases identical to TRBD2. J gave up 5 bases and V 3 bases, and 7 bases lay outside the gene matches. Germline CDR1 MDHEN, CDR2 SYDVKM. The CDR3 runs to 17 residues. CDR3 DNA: TGTGCCAGCAGTTTCGGACTAGCGGGAGGCTGGGGAGATACGCAGTATTTT. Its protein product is CASSFGLAGGWGDTQYF.

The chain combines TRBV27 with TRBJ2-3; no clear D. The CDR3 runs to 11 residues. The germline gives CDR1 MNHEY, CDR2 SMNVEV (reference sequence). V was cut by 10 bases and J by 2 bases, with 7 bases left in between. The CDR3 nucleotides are TGTGCCACCGCCTACACAGATACGCAGTATTTT. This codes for CATAYTDTQYF.

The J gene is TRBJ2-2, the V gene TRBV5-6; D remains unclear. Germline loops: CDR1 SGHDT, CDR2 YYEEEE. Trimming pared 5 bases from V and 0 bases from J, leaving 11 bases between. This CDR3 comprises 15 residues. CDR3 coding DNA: TGTGCCAGCAGGGGTAAGACTCCGAACACCGGGGAGCTGTTTTTT. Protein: CASRGKTPNTGELFF.